The rows below give T cell receptor beta chains drawn from one sample of a study of somatic mutations in cytotoxic T cells in rheumatoid arthritis. TCRdb's table, derived via immunoSEQ multiplex PCR, lists solely in-frame clones and lacks some. Found here are 7,000 or so clones, roughly 55% of them singletons; the top ten hold 23%. The specimen was CD8+ T cells sorted from blood. These receptors originate from a woman in her thirties or forties in good health. Each CDR3 is given with its conserved first and last residue. Fields, in order: D gene, clone size, J gene, V gene, CDR3 length, CDR3 protein, CDR3 DNA. D genes are given only for firm matches. Clone size, where shown, is once, few, many, or a class for clones that have expanded.

D: TRBD1
size: medium-sized
J: TRBJ1-1
V: TRBV9
length: 15
CDR3: CASSVFGTGDTEAFF
DNA: TGTGCCAGCAGCGTCTTCGGGACAGGGGACACTGAAGCTTTCTTT

D: NA
size: NA
J: TRBJ1-2
V: TRBV7-9
length: 13
CDR3: CASSSGLNYGYTF
DNA: TGTGCCAGCAGCTCAGGGCTAAACTATGGCTACACCTTC

D: TRBD2
size: NA
J: TRBJ2-1
V: TRBV9
length: 17
CDR3: CASSVRPGTSGWDEQFF
DNA: TGTGCCAGCAGCGTGCGCCCCGGGACTAGCGGGTGGGATGAGCAGTTCTTC

D: TRBD2
size: NA
J: TRBJ2-5
V: TRBV15
length: 15
CDR3: CATSTLLAGEETQYF
DNA: TGTGCCACCTCTACCCTACTAGCGGGAGAAGAGACCCAGTACTTC

D: NA
size: NA
J: TRBJ1-6
V: TRBV30
length: 16
CDR3: CAWSRRDTREFSPLHF
DNA: TGTGCCTGGAGCCGCCGGGACACAAGGGAATTTTCACCCCTCCACTTT

D: NA
size: NA
J: TRBJ1-5
V: TRBV7-9
length: 14
CDR3: CASSLGSNPQPQHF
DNA: TGTGCCAGCAGCTTAGGGTCCAATCCGCAGCCCCAGCATTTT

D: TRBD2
size: NA
J: TRBJ2-3
V: TRBV15
length: 19
CDR3: CATSRDRGASGRLADTQYF
DNA: TGTGCCACCAGCAGAGATCGGGGCGCTAGCGGGAGATTAGCAGATACGCAGTATTTT

D: NA
size: NA
J: TRBJ2-7
V: TRBV13
length: 10
CDR3: CASSLDEQYF
DNA: TGTGCCAGCAGCTTAGACGAGCAGTACTTC

D: TRBD1
size: NA
J: TRBJ2-1
V: TRBV4-1
length: 16
CDR3: CASSHPHSGTENGRFF
DNA: TGCGCCAGCAGCCACCCCCACTCCGGGACAGAAAATGGGAGGTTCTTC

D: TRBD2
size: NA
J: TRBJ2-1
V: TRBV7-9
length: 16
CDR3: CASSSWTSGSGNEQFF
DNA: TGTGCCAGCAGCTCTTGGACTAGCGGGAGTGGCAATGAGCAGTTCTTC

D: TRBD1
size: NA
J: TRBJ2-5
V: TRBV28
length: 15
CDR3: CASSVYRGVEETQYF
DNA: TGTGCCAGCAGCGTATACAGGGGGGTGGAGGAGACCCAGTACTTC

D: NA
size: NA
J: TRBJ2-1
V: TRBV2
length: 14
CDR3: CASSVTSSYNEQFF
DNA: TGTGCCAGCAGTGTAACTAGCTCTTACAATGAGCAGTTCTTC

D: TRBD2
size: few
J: TRBJ2-2
V: TRBV6-5
length: 15
CDR3: CASSSSGTSAGELFF
DNA: TGTGCCAGCAGTTCCTCCGGGACTAGTGCCGGGGAGCTGTTTTTT

D: NA
size: few
J: TRBJ1-2
V: TRBV27
length: 14
CDR3: CASSPAGVLGGYTF
DNA: TGTGCCAGCAGCCCGGCGGGGGTTTTGGGTGGCTACACCTTC

D: NA
size: NA
J: TRBJ2-3
V: TRBV10-2
length: 16
CDR3: CASQGLGGPSTDTQYF
DNA: TGCGCCAGCCAGGGGTTGGGAGGCCCTAGCACAGATACGCAGTATTTT

D: NA
size: NA
J: TRBJ2-4
V: TRBV7-8
length: 13
CDR3: CASSLATLDIQYF
DNA: TGTGCCAGCAGCTTAGCCACCCTCGACATTCAGTACTTC

D: NA
size: NA
J: TRBJ2-1
V: TRBV28
length: 15
CDR3: CASSSSGAAYNEQFF
DNA: TGTGCCAGCAGTTCGAGCGGAGCAGCCTACAATGAGCAGTTCTTC

D: NA
size: NA
J: TRBJ2-7
V: TRBV5-1
length: 13
CDR3: CASSLVAGDEQYF
DNA: TGCGCCAGCAGCTTGGTCGCCGGCGACGAGCAGTACTTC

D: NA
size: NA
J: TRBJ1-2
V: TRBV5-1
length: 14
CDR3: CASSLDAGNYGYTF
DNA: TGCGCCAGCAGCTTGGATGCAGGGAACTATGGCTACACCTTC

D: NA
size: few
J: TRBJ2-4
V: TRBV28
length: 17
CDR3: CASSESLGGLAKNIQYF
DNA: TGTGCCAGCAGTGAATCCTTGGGGGGTCTAGCCAAAAACATTCAGTACTTC

D: NA
size: NA
J: TRBJ2-7
V: TRBV6-5
length: 15
CDR3: CASSYTTTGIYEQYF
DNA: TGTGCCAGCAGTTACACCACAACAGGGATCTACGAGCAGTACTTC

D: TRBD2
size: NA
J: TRBJ2-1
V: TRBV28
length: 16
CDR3: CASSDGTSAPKDEQFF
DNA: TGTGCCAGCAGCGACGGGACTAGCGCACCCAAGGATGAGCAGTTCTTC

D: NA
size: NA
J: TRBJ2-1
V: TRBV6-5
length: 15
CDR3: CASSRDGSSYNEQFF
DNA: TGTGCCAGCAGTCGAGATGGTAGCTCCTACAATGAGCAGTTCTTC

D: NA
size: NA
J: TRBJ2-7
V: TRBV19
length: 15
CDR3: CASSVRASSSYEQYF
DNA: TGTGCCAGTAGTGTCCGGGCCTCGAGCTCCTACGAGCAGTACTTC

D: TRBD1
size: NA
J: TRBJ2-5
V: TRBV11-2
length: 15
CDR3: CASSLQGTGGETQYF
DNA: TGTGCCAGCAGCTTACAAGGGACAGGTGGAGAGACCCAGTACTTC

D: TRBD2
size: NA
J: TRBJ2-3
V: TRBV4-1
length: 16
CDR3: CASSPLGLANTDTQYF
DNA: TGCGCCAGCAGCCCGCTGGGACTAGCAAACACAGATACGCAGTATTTT

D: TRBD1
size: NA
J: TRBJ1-1
V: TRBV7-9
length: 16
CDR3: CASSKSGQGGLAEAFF
DNA: TGTGCCAGCAGCAAGTCGGGACAGGGGGGATTGGCTGAAGCTTTCTTT

D: NA
size: NA
J: TRBJ2-7
V: TRBV7-7
length: 14
CDR3: CASSTGPFAYEQYF
DNA: TGTGCCAGCAGCACGGGACCCTTTGCCTACGAGCAGTACTTC

D: NA
size: once
J: TRBJ2-2
V: TRBV30
length: 14
CDR3: CAWGKGAYTGELFF
DNA: TGTGCCTGGGGCAAAGGGGCTTACACCGGGGAGCTGTTTTTT

D: TRBD1
size: NA
J: TRBJ1-1
V: TRBV27
length: 14
CDR3: CASSLSPGGTEAFF
DNA: TGTGCCAGCAGTTTATCCCCAGGGGGCACTGAAGCTTTCTTT

D: NA
size: NA
J: TRBJ1-1
V: TRBV7-9
length: 15
CDR3: CASSSPQGTDTEAFF
DNA: TGTGCCAGCAGCTCACCTCAGGGGACGGACACTGAAGCTTTCTTT

D: NA
size: few
J: TRBJ1-1
V: TRBV5-4
length: 13
CDR3: CASSSLRGTEAFF
DNA: TGTGCCAGCAGCTCCCTGAGAGGAACTGAAGCTTTCTTT

D: NA
size: few
J: TRBJ2-1
V: TRBV27
length: 14
CDR3: CASSSLSGYNEQFF
DNA: TGTGCCAGCAGTTCTCTTAGCGGTTACAATGAGCAGTTCTTC

D: NA
size: NA
J: TRBJ2-7
V: TRBV5-4
length: 11
CDR3: CASSSGPEQYF
DNA: TGTGCCAGCAGCTCTGGGCCCGAGCAGTACTTC

D: TRBD1
size: NA
J: TRBJ2-1
V: TRBV19
length: 15
CDR3: CASSIDQGAYNEQFF
DNA: TGTGCCAGTAGTATTGATCAGGGGGCCTACAATGAGCAGTTCTTC

D: TRBD1
size: few
J: TRBJ1-2
V: TRBV7-8
length: 13
CDR3: CASSLGTGVGYTF
DNA: TGTGCCAGCAGCTTAGGGACAGGGGTTGGCTACACCTTC